Below, 8 T cell receptor beta chains from the same sample are listed, as sequenced in a study of shared clonotypes between healthy human individuals. TCRdb's copy holds only in-frame clones and misses some; the assay was immunoSEQ multiplex PCR. Here the sample spans about 2.3 million clones, about 90% being singletons. Sample: naive CD4+ T cells from PBMCs. Subset denoted: CD45RA+ positively selected. These TCRs come from a man younger than 35 in good health. Some clones in this sample may be carry-over from other donors' samples.

About this clone itself: Mismatch with germline at one junction end may stem from a read error. The chain links TRBV27 to TRBJ2-1; 8 bases fit TRBD2. The CDR3 runs to 14 residues. Per germline, CDR1 MNHEY and CDR2 SMNVEV (reference sequence). CDR3 sequence reads: CASSPSGSYIEQFF. The DNA of the CDR3 is TGTGCCAGCAGTCCCAGCGGGAGTTACATTGAGCAGTTCTTC.

The chain recombines TRBV7-3 with TRBJ2-1, with 11 bases fitting TRBD2. The V gene's germline CDR1 is SGHTA and CDR2 FQGTGA. CDR3 length: 15 amino acids. J lost 6 bases, V lost 5 bases, and 6 bases had no gene match. CDR3 sequence: CASSPTSGGFNEQFF. Written as DNA, the CDR3 is TGTGCCAGCAGCCCCACTAGCGGGGGATTCAATGAGCAGTTCTTC.

V gene TRBV5-6 combines with J gene TRBJ1-1, with TRBD1 matching 12 bases. This CDR3 is 16 amino acids long. With 3 bases clipped from V and 5 bases from J, the junction kept 8 bases outside the gene matches. Per germline, CDR1 SGHDT and CDR2 YYEEEE. The CDR3 sequence is CASSSLGQGARTEAFF. In DNA, the CDR3 is TGTGCCAGCAGCTCTCTGGGACAGGGGGCGAGAACTGAAGCTTTCTTT.

The genes are TRBV14 and TRBJ2-7; maybe TRBD1 (5 bases). Trimming took 4 bases from V and 7 from J, leaving 14 bases between them. This CDR3 has 13 residues. Per the germline V gene, CDR1 is SGHDN and CDR2 is FVKESK. The CDR3 region has the DNA TGTGCCAGCAGCCTCGGCTTGGGGCAGGAGCAGTACTTC. It is translated as CASSLGLGQEQYF.

J is TRBJ2-2 and V is TRBV9; D not resolved. CDR1 is SGDLS and CDR2 is YYNGEE in the germline V gene. The CDR3 is 14 residues long. The germline V and J ends were trimmed by 7 bases and 1 base, with 11 bases remaining between them. The CDR3 sequence is CASGRRVNTGELFF. The CDR3 DNA is TGTGCCAGCGGTCGTAGGGTGAACACCGGGGAGCTGTTTTTT.

The chain links TRBV21-1 to TRBJ1-2; TRBD1 was called by the table and not checked on the DNA. TRBV21-1 is a documented pseudogene. This CDR3 region has 14 residues. The chain's CDR3 is CASSKDQGAEGYTF. The CDR3 DNA is TGTGCCAGCAGCAAAGATCAGGGGGCAGAGGGCTACACCTTC.

The gene calls are TRBV27 and TRBJ2-1; the D is unclear. The CDR3 is 15 residues long. V lost 2 bases and J 7 bases, leaving 15 bases between the germline ends. Germline V lookup: CDR1 MNHEY, CDR2 SMNVEV (reference sequence). CDR3 nucleotide sequence: TGTGCCAGCAGTTTACAGAAAGTATTTGGAAATGAGCAGTTCTTC. Translating gives CASSLQKVFGNEQFF.

The rearrangement links TRBV27 to TRBJ2-5; 9 bases are a match to TRBD1. This CDR3 spans 15 amino acids. V lost 0 bases, J lost 1 base, and 0 bases stayed unmatched. Per germline, CDR1 MNHEY and CDR2 SMNVEV (reference sequence). CDR3 residues: CASSLSDRGQETQYF. The CDR3 DNA follows: TGTGCCAGCAGTTTATCGGACAGGGGCCAAGAGACCCAGTACTTC.